This T cell receptor beta chain is drawn from a study of Graves' ophthalmopathy and Graves' hyperthyroidism. Looking at the study overall: Pretreatment peripheral blood was obtained at initial diagnosis.

This CDR3 has 12 amino acids. With 6 bases removed from V and 3 bases from J, the gap between germline ends came to 8 bases. Germline values: CDR1 MRHNA, CDR2 SNTAGT. The sequenced template was RNA, covering the TCR beta CDR3 region. The first round was an RT-PCR with HTBI primers, and the second round was a multiplex PCR. Each CDR3 protein gets one entry after TCRdb re-called the multiplex PCR reads with MiXCR. The data show some 520,000 distinct CDR3 sequences, roughly an eighth seen once. This clonotype has at least ten counts. Material: blood. This receptor was identified in a woman younger than 45 with Graves' ophthalmopathy. The chain recombines TRBV6-4 with TRBJ1-2, with D possibly TRBD1 on 5 matching bases. The CDR3 reads CASRGEDYGYTF. CDR3 coding DNA: TGTGCCAGCAGAGGGGAGGACTATGGCTACACCTTC.